The T cell receptor (beta chain) described here comes from a study of human T cells and chemical hapten exposure. TCRdb re-called the RACE reads with MiXCR, one entry per CDR3 protein. Of 100,000 to 150,000 distinct CDR3 sequences in the sample, about 14% were seen once. Specified time point: pre-sensitization, week 0. Treatment specified: therapeutic diphenylcyclopropenone sensitization with weekly scalp DPC. The germline V gene encodes CDR1 SQVTM and CDR2 ANQGSEA. V gave up 4 bases and J gave up 7 bases, with 17 bases separating them. The CDR3 length is 13 residues. The chain carries TRBV29-1 and TRBJ2-7, with D perhaps matching TRBD1 or TRBD2 (5 bases each). The starting material was whole blood, obtained in connection with sensitization to the hapten diphenylcyclopropenone (DPC). This TCR came from a woman between 18 and 29 years old with alopecia areata. Some clones in this sample may be carry-over from other donors' samples. The CDR3: CSVGGAESREQYF. The CDR3 region has the DNA TGCAGCGTTGGAGGGGCTGAGAGTCGGGAGCAGTACTTC.